This T cell receptor (beta chain) was found in a study of T-cell reconstitution after alpha-beta-depleted transplantation in children. The study's findings and limits: Expanded clones from the graft, numbering several hundred, reportedly supplied alpha-beta T cells about two months after transplant. It was newly produced T cells that mostly accounted for T-cell counts and diversity one year after transplant.

Looked up from germline, CDR1 is LNHNV and CDR2 is YYDKDF (reference sequence). CDR3 length equals 16 residues. V lost 2 bases to trimming and J lost 7 bases; unmatched junction nucleotides: 10. During its preparation, the TCRbeta library received unique molecular identifiers. TCRdb fed the PCR reads into MiXCR, producing one record per CDR3 protein. The sample has a few hundred thousand distinct CDR3 sequences, about a tenth seen once. Ten or more counts support this clonotype. Its target is not known. The source was PBMCs, collected before TCRalphabeta/CD19-depleted stem cell transplant. The receptor's source is a child less than two years old with acute myeloid leukemia, due to receive a stem cell transplant. V is TRBV15 and J is TRBJ2-1; 8 bases align to TRBD2. CDR3 in amino acids: CATSRSRGTRSNEQFF. Written as DNA, the CDR3 is TGTGCCACCAGCAGATCCCGCGGGACTAGGTCTAATGAGCAGTTCTTC. The full variable domain, rest sourced from reference TRBV15 and TRBJ2-1, is DAMVIQNPRYQVTQFGKPVTLSCSQTLNHNVMYWYQQKSSQAPKLLFHYYDKDFNNEADTPDNFQSRRPNTSFCFLDIRSPGLGDTAMYLCATSRSRGTRSNEQFFGPGTRLTVL.